This record concerns one T cell receptor (beta chain) sequence. This sample stems from a study of CD8 T cells in Susac syndrome. Peripheral blood CD8+ and CD4+ T cells were profiled by TCR beta sequencing. The study used treatment-naive patients who had stable or active relapsing-remitting disease as multiple sclerosis controls. TEMRA cells were FACS-enriched, with CD8+ and CD4+ T cells isolated negatively. The CDR3 consists of 13 residues. Germline V CDR1 and CDR2: SEHNR, FQNEAQ (reference sequence). Random-hexamer reverse transcription was applied to roughly 0.5 to 1 ug RNA. Amplification of the TCR beta CDR3 was carried out by immunoSEQ multiplex PCR, which spanned a total of 54 Vbeta and 13 Jbeta segments. TCRdb re-called the immunoSEQ multiplex PCR reads through MiXCR, storing one row per CDR3 protein. The profile shows more than 150,000 distinct CDR3 sequences, 95% to 96% of them singletons.

J is TRBJ2-5 and V is TRBV7-9, with 7 bases fitting TRBD2. Sequencing was performed on CD8+ T cells from PBMCs. The receptor comes from a human donor with multiple sclerosis. This chain's CDR3 is CTGGGRIEETQYF. CDR3 DNA: TGTACGGGCGGGGGACGAATCGAAGAGACCCAGTACTTC.